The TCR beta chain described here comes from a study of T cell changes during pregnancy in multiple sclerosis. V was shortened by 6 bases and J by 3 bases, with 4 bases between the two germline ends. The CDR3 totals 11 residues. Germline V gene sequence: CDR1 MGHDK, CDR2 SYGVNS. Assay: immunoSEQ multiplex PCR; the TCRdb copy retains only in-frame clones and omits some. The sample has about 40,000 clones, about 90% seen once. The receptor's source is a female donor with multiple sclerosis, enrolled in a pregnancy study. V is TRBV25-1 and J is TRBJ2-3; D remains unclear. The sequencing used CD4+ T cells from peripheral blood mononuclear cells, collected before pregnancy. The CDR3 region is CASSSTDTQYF. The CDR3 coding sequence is TGTGCCAGCAGCAGTACAGATACGCAGTATTTT.